The sequence of this TCR beta chain was determined in a study of T cell responses to AZD1222 COVID-19 vaccine. Germline loops: CDR1 SGHTA, CDR2 FQGNSA. Trimming took off 5 bases at V and 2 bases at J, with 10 bases between the two ends. The CDR3 is made up of 14 amino acids. Clones were sequenced by immunoSEQ multiplex PCR, and TCRdb holds only the in-frame ones, with some missing. The sample has 99,000 or so clones; about 87% are singletons. This receptor was taken from an adult in good health. The sample was peripheral blood, taken on day 0 of AZD1222 vaccination. The rearrangement links TRBV7-2 to TRBJ1-5; D not resolved. CDR3 nucleotide sequence: TGTGCCAGCAGCCGTTCGAGGGGCAATCAGCCCCAGCATTTT. Translated, it gives CASSRSRGNQPQHF.